One sample yielded the 20 T cell receptor beta chains listed below, sequenced in a study of blood T cell repertoires in COVID-19. Generated by immunoSEQ multiplex PCR, the TCRdb table keeps only in-frame clones and is missing some. The sample shows about 140,000 clones, 77% of them seen only once. Material for sequencing was peripheral blood. These receptors were taken from a woman between 50 and 59 years old with active or convalescent COVID-19.

Here the CDR3 reads CASSFYGTRGGYTF. The CDR3 DNA sequence: TGTGCCAGCAGCTTCTACGGGACCCGGGGGGGCTACACCTTC. The rearrangement uses TRBV7-8 and TRBJ1-2; possible D gene TRBD1, 5 bases. V was clipped by 3 bases and J by 8 bases, with 16 bases between them. The CDR3 runs to 14 residues. Germline values: CDR1 SGHVS, CDR2 FQNEAQ.

The chain joins TRBV15 to TRBJ2-7; D might be TRBD2 (5 bases). CDR3 length: 14 amino acids. Trimming cost V 0 bases and J 6 bases, with 12 bases left between them. Germline V lookup: CDR1 LNHNV, CDR2 YYDKDF (reference sequence). As DNA, the CDR3 is TGTGCCACCAGCAGAGATCCCCGGGGTAGCGAGCAGTACTTC. Translated: CATSRDPRGSEQYF.

V usage is TRBV4-3 and J usage is TRBJ2-3; 7 bases match TRBD2. The germline CDR1 and CDR2 sequences are LGHNA and YSLEER. V was pared by 4 bases and J by 6 bases, with 7 bases of the junction left unmatched. CDR3 length: 14 residues. In DNA, the CDR3 is TGCGCCAGCAGCCGCAGCGGGACTATCGATACGCAGTATTTT. Amino acid sequence: CASSRSGTIDTQYF.

The count of this clone is one. The chain carries TRBV24-1 and TRBJ1-6; 11 bases fit TRBD1. After removal of 5 bases from V and 0 bases from J, the junction contained 5 bases not matched to a gene. This CDR3 contains 18 residues. Germline CDR1 KGHDR, CDR2 SFDVKD. CDR3 nucleotides: TGTGCCACCAGTGGCGGGACAGGGGGGAGCTCCTATAATTCACCCCTCCACTTT. The encoded protein is CATSGGTGGSSYNSPLHF.

V usage is TRBV19 and J usage is TRBJ1-5; D not certain. V was pared by 6 bases and J by 4 bases, with 22 bases between. Germline CDR1 and CDR2: LNHDA and SQIVND (reference sequence). The CDR3 runs to 17 residues. CDR3 sequence (DNA): TGTGCCAGTAGCCTATTTCCGGAGGCCGGGAGAAATCAGCCCCAGCATTTT. This codes for CASSLFPEAGRNQPQHF.

The chain carries TRBV19 and TRBJ2-2; 11 bases agree with TRBD1. With 6 bases clipped from V and 6 bases from J, the junction kept 9 bases outside the gene matches. CDR1 is LNHDA and CDR2 is SQIVND in the germline V gene (reference sequence). CDR3 size: 16 residues. The chain's CDR3 is CASRGIGTGGSGELFF. The DNA for the CDR3 is TGTGCCAGTAGGGGGATCGGGACAGGGGGTTCCGGGGAGCTGTTTTTT.

The chain joins TRBV6-5 to TRBJ1-3; perhaps TRBD1 as D (5 bases). Germline CDR1 is MNHEY and CDR2 is SVGAGI. This CDR3 is built from 11 residues. The CDR3 bases are TGTGGAGCGGGGCCTGGAAACACCATATATTTT. Its translation: CGAGPGNTIYF.

The DNA for the CDR3 is TGCAGCGTGGACAGGGGCAGTAGAACTGAAGCTTTCTTT. This sequence encodes CSVDRGSRTEAFF. V gene TRBV29-1 combines with J gene TRBJ1-1; 9 nucleotides match TRBD1. The junction had 7 bases not matched to a gene; V was cut back by 6 bases and J by 5 bases. The CDR3 runs to 13 residues. Germline-derived CDR1 and CDR2 are SQVTM and ANQGSEA.

The chain employs TRBV30 and TRBJ2-1; D may be TRBD2 (7 bases). The V end lost 2 bases, the J end lost 7 bases, and 18 bases lay between the germline ends. This CDR3 spans 15 amino acids. Germline V lookup: CDR1 GTSNPN, CDR2 SVGIG (reference sequence). Here the CDR3 DNA reads TGTGCCTGGAGTCGATTGGGGGGGGCTGGGAATGAGCAGTTCTTC. Encoded protein: CAWSRLGGAGNEQFF.

This chain links TRBV25-1 with TRBJ1-2, with a tentative D call TRBD1 (5 bases). The V end was cut by 3 bases, the J end by 4 bases, with 12 bases between. The CDR3 length is 14 residues. Germline V CDR1 and CDR2: MGHDK, SYGVNS. The CDR3 region is CASSDGGPFYGYTF. The CDR3 DNA follows: TGTGCCAGCAGTGACGGGGGACCATTCTATGGCTACACCTTC.

The V and J genes are TRBV29-1 and TRBJ1-1; 7 bases align to TRBD1. The CDR3 has 13 residues. V was pared by 6 bases and J by 3 bases, with 7 bases of the junction left unmatched. Germline CDR1 reads SQVTM; CDR2 reads ANQGSEA. CDR3 DNA: TGCAGCGTCAACAGGGGTTTGGACACTGAAGCTTTCTTT. It specifies CSVNRGLDTEAFF. The whole variable domain, filled in from reference TRBV29-1 and TRBJ1-1, reads SAVISQKPSRDICQRGTSLTIQCQVDSQVTMMFWYRQQPGQSLTLIATANQGSEATYESGFVIDKFPISRPNLTFSTLTVSNMSPEDSSIYLCSVNRGLDTEAFFGQGTRLTVV.

This sequence joins TRBV10-1 and TRBJ2-1; TRBD2 matches at 7 bases. Germline-derived CDR1 and CDR2 are WNHNN and SYGVQD (reference sequence). The CDR3 contains 14 residues. The ends lost 6 bases at V and 5 bases at J; junction bases unmatched: 7. The CDR3 here is CASRASGGDNEQFF. The CDR3 region has the DNA TGCGCCAGCAGGGCTAGCGGTGGGGACAATGAGCAGTTCTTC.

The chain links TRBV7-8 to TRBJ2-3, with 7 bases aligning to TRBD2. Trimming cost V 2 bases and J 1 base; bases outside gene matches: 3. This CDR3 is 15 amino acids long. Germline V gene lookup returns CDR1 SGHVS and CDR2 FQNEAQ. DNA for the CDR3: TGTGCCAGCAGCTTACAGCTAGCGGGCACAGATACGCAGTATTTT. Translating it yields CASSLQLAGTDTQYF.

The chain carries TRBV5-1 and TRBJ1-1; D not resolved. Deletions cut 0 bases from V and 4 bases from J, with 10 bases between. CDR3 length equals 14 residues. Germline loops: CDR1 SGHRS, CDR2 YFSETQ. DNA for the CDR3: TGCGCCAGCAGCTTGGACGGGATGGTCACTGAAGCTTTCTTT. It codes for CASSLDGMVTEAFF.

This sequence joins TRBV7-2 and TRBJ2-5; D perhaps matches TRBD2 (5 bases). Germline loops: CDR1 SGHTA, CDR2 FQGNSA. Trimming removed 4 bases at V and 2 bases at J, with 14 bases between. The CDR3 runs 15 residues. Here the CDR3 reads CASSWGWAGQETQYF. CDR3 nucleotides: TGTGCCAGCAGCTGGGGTTGGGCGGGTCAAGAGACCCAGTACTTC.

This sequence joins TRBV29-1 and TRBJ2-7; D gene uncertain. Trimming shortened V by 2 bases and J by 2 bases, and 4 bases separated the two germline ends. This CDR3 has 11 residues. Germline CDR1 reads SQVTM; CDR2 reads ANQGSEA. DNA for the CDR3: TGCAGCGTTGAAAGCACCTACGAGCAGTACTTC. Translation: CSVESTYEQYF.

The V call is TRBV7-2, the J call TRBJ2-2, with a weak D call TRBD2 (7 bases). Trimming took off 2 bases at V and 5 bases at J, with 12 bases between the two ends. The germline V gene encodes CDR1 SGHTA and CDR2 FQGNSA. The CDR3 covers 15 residues. CDR3 sequence: CASSLMGGQTGELFF. The CDR3 DNA reads as TGTGCCAGCAGCTTAATGGGGGGGCAGACCGGGGAGCTGTTTTTT.

The chain is built from TRBV7-2 and TRBJ1-6; D is possibly TRBD1 (5 bases). Deletions cut 2 bases from V and 7 bases from J, with 9 bases between. From germline, CDR1 is SGHTA and CDR2 FQGNSA. This CDR3 spans 14 amino acids. The CDR3 coding sequence is TGTGCCAGCAGCTTATCAGGGTGGAATTCACCCCTCCACTTT. Translated, it gives CASSLSGWNSPLHF.

The chain combines TRBV5-4 with TRBJ2-2; 16 bases align to TRBD2. J was trimmed by 5 bases and V by 3 bases; bases with no gene match: 4. Germline CDR1 reads SGHNT; CDR2 reads YYREEE (reference sequence). The CDR3 is 17 residues long. The chain's CDR3 is CASSSGLAGGRTGELFF. The CDR3, as DNA: TGTGCCAGCAGCTCGGGACTAGCGGGAGGGCGAACCGGGGAGCTGTTTTTT.

V and J are TRBV4-3 and TRBJ2-1; 10 bases are a match to TRBD2. CDR1 is LGHNA and CDR2 is YSLEER in the germline V gene. This CDR3 region has 17 residues. V shed 0 bases and J 7 bases; nucleotides not matched to a gene: 9. The CDR3 region is CASSQDRTSGLLNEQFF. CDR3 DNA: TGCGCCAGCAGCCAAGATCGGACTAGCGGTCTCCTGAATGAGCAGTTCTTC.